The present T cell receptor beta chain was sequenced within a study of neurological immune-mediated disorders. The cDNA was synthesized by 5'RACE incorporating 10-nucleotide random UMIs. Each CDR3 protein gets one entry after TCRdb re-called the 5' RACE reads with MiXCR. The table includes tens of thousands of distinct CDR3 sequences, 11% to 15% detected once. Individuals who volunteered at a blood bank located in Maryland, USA, made up the group of healthy controls. Unsorted libraries were generated from 2 million PBMCs held at -80 degrees C. This clonotype appeared many times. The ends lost 3 bases at V and 0 bases at J; junction bases unmatched: 3. This CDR3 region has 14 residues. The germline CDR1 and CDR2 sequences are SGHRS and YFSETQ.

This receptor was obtained from a woman aged 45-59 years in good health. The J gene is TRBJ2-7, the V gene TRBV5-1, with TRBD1 matching over 7 bases. Sequenced sample: PBMCs. The CDR3 nucleotides are TGCGCCAGCAGCTCAGGGACAGCCTCCTACGAGCAGTACTTC. It specifies CASSSGTASYEQYF.